These 31 T cell receptor beta chains share one sample of origin, sequenced in a study of radiotherapy plus CTLA-4 blockade in lung cancer. This table comes from immunoSEQ multiplex PCR, and its TCRdb copy is limited to in-frame clones, with some not included. The sample lists about 95,000 clones; roughly 80% were seen once. Sequencing used peripheral blood, obtained from a patient treated with radiotherapy plus ipilimumab. The source is a human donor with non-small cell lung cancer who had a partial response to radiotherapy plus ipilimumab.

The V call is TRBV9, the J call TRBJ1-1; 8 positions agree with TRBD1. The CDR3 spans 15 residues. V was clipped by 9 bases and J by 2 bases; unmatched bases: 12. CDR1 is SGDLS, CDR2 YYNGEE, per germline. CDR3 DNA: TGTGCCATGACTAAGGGACAGGCGATAAACACTGAAGCTTTCTTT. Encoded protein: CAMTKGQAINTEAFF.

The rearrangement joins TRBV4-2 to TRBJ2-7; tentatively, D is TRBD2 (5 bases). CDR1 is LGHNA, CDR2 YNFKEQ, per germline. CDR3 length equals 15 residues. V lost 5 bases to trimming and J lost 4 bases, with 18 bases between them. CDR3 amino acids: CASSSRLGLLYEQYF. CDR3 nucleotides: TGTGCCAGCAGCTCTAGGCTAGGACTCCTGTACGAGCAGTACTTC.

J is TRBJ2-2 and V is TRBV7-9, with TRBD2 as a possible D gene (5 bases). Trimming stripped 1 base from V and 0 bases from J, with 6 bases between. Germline-derived CDR1 and CDR2 are SEHNR and FQNEAQ (reference sequence). This CDR3 contains 15 residues. CDR3 nucleotide sequence: TGTGCCAGCAGCTTAGGTAGCGCGAACACCGGGGAGCTGTTTTTT. This gives the protein CASSLGSANTGELFF. The entire variable domain, with the rest obtained from reference TRBV7-9 and TRBJ2-2, is as follows: DTGVSQNPRHKITKRGQNVTFRCDPISEHNRLYWYRQTLGQGPEFLTYFQNEAQLEKSRLLSDRFSAERPKGSFSTLEIQRTEQGDSAMYLCASSLGSANTGELFFGEGSRLTVL.

The chain carries TRBV5-1 and TRBJ2-3; 9 nucleotides line up with TRBD2. The CDR3 contains 17 residues. CDR1 and CDR2 (germline): SGHRS, YFSETQ. Germline trimming cut 0 bases from V and 5 bases from J; bases unmatched to any gene: 10. The CDR3 sequence is CASSLGGSGSSGDTQYF. CDR3 nucleotides: TGCGCCAGCAGCTTGGGAGGTAGCGGGAGCTCGGGAGATACGCAGTATTTT.

V and J are TRBV15 and TRBJ2-3; possible D gene TRBD2, 6 bases. The V and J ends lost 1 base and 9 bases respectively, with 8 bases between them. Germline V gene data show CDR1 as LNHNV and CDR2 as YYDKDF (reference sequence). CDR3 size: 12 residues. For the CDR3, the DNA is TGTGCCACCAGCAGAGCGGAGGGCACGCAGTATTTT. Amino acids: CATSRAEGTQYF.

This rearrangement joins TRBV5-1 to TRBJ2-1, with 12 bases matching TRBD2. The CDR3 is 16 residues long. Germline V gene lookup returns CDR1 SGHRS and CDR2 YFSETQ. V lost 4 bases and J lost 7; bases outside the gene matches: 9. The CDR3 loop is CASSPPLAGGENEQFF. The CDR3, as DNA: TGCGCCAGCAGCCCCCCCCTAGCGGGAGGGGAAAATGAGCAGTTCTTC.

The gene calls are TRBV7-9 and TRBJ2-1; a weak D match, TRBD2 (7 bases). The germline V gene encodes CDR1 SEHNR and CDR2 FQNEAQ (reference sequence). The CDR3 contains 15 residues. With 0 bases removed from V and 7 bases from J, the gap between germline ends came to 13 bases. CDR3 sequence reads: CASSLAQGLPNEQFF. DNA of the CDR3: TGTGCCAGCAGCTTAGCACAGGGACTACCGAATGAGCAGTTCTTC.

V usage is TRBV15 and J usage is TRBJ1-4, with D hard to call. The CDR3 totals 20 residues. Germline CDR1 is LNHNV and CDR2 is YYDKDF (reference sequence). With 0 bases removed from V and 8 bases from J, the gap between germline ends came to 28 bases. CDR3 sequence: CATSREGLGGGLSLAEKLFF. For the CDR3, the DNA is TGTGCCACCAGCAGAGAGGGGTTGGGAGGCGGACTATCCCTTGCCGAAAAACTGTTTTTT.

Regarding this clone: One end of the junction is discordant with germline, which a read error may explain. The chain carries TRBV18 and TRBJ2-7; TRBD1 might be the D (5 bases). Germline loops: CDR1 KGHSH, CDR2 LQKENI. This CDR3 is built from 14 residues. The CDR3 reads CASSPLWGSDEQYF. In DNA form, the CDR3 reads TGTGCCAGCTCACCCCTTTGGGGCTCCGACGAGCAGTACTTC.

The V and J genes are TRBV7-9 and TRBJ1-2; TRBD1 aligns across 7 bases. Trimming cost V 3 bases and J 8 bases; bases outside gene matches: 6. Germline loops: CDR1 SEHNR, CDR2 FQNEAQ (reference sequence). The CDR3 consists of 13 residues. The CDR3 DNA is TGTGCCAGCAGCTTGGACAGGTCTGGCGGCTACACCTTC. It yields the protein CASSLDRSGGYTF.

V and J are TRBV28 and TRBJ1-2; D remains ambiguous. The V end was cut by 5 bases, the J end by 8 bases, with 9 bases between. CDR3 length equals 11 residues. The V gene's germline CDR1 is MDHEN and CDR2 SYDVKM. Here the CDR3 reads CASSNSFGYTF. The CDR3 DNA is TGTGCCAGCAGTAACAGTTTCGGCTACACCTTC.

The chain is built from TRBV28 and TRBJ2-7, with a possible D match to TRBD1 (6 bases). V was pared by 5 bases and J by 6 bases, with 14 bases between. CDR3 length equals 13 residues. Per the germline V gene, CDR1 is MDHEN and CDR2 is SYDVKM. The CDR3 loop reads CASSDGNRAEQYF. DNA for the CDR3: TGTGCCAGCAGTGACGGAAACAGGGCCGAGCAGTACTTC.

The V call is TRBV12-1, the J call TRBJ2-5; TRBD2, the table's D call, lacks a check against the DNA. TRBV12-1 is a listed pseudogene. CDR3 size: 14 residues. Here the CDR3 reads CASTLRWGEETQYF. Written as DNA, the CDR3 is TGTGCCAGCACCCTCCGGTGGGGGGAAGAGACCCAGTACTTC.

The V and J genes are TRBV5-1 and TRBJ2-2; TRBD2 matches at 7 bases. The CDR3 length is 15 residues. CDR1 and CDR2 from the germline V gene are SGHRS and YFSETQ. J lost 1 base, V lost 2 bases, and 2 bases had no gene match. The CDR3 protein is CASSLGLGNTGELFF. CDR3 in DNA: TGCGCCAGCAGCTTAGGACTAGGGAACACCGGGGAGCTGTTTTTT.

V and J are TRBV9 and TRBJ2-1; 9 bases fit TRBD1. J gave up 5 bases and V 3 bases, and 9 bases lay outside the gene matches. Germline CDR1 SGDLS, CDR2 YYNGEE. This CDR3 has 16 residues. CDR3 nucleotides: TGTGCCAGCAGCGGATCGAGACAGGGGGGTAACAATGAGCAGTTCTTC. Protein: CASSGSRQGGNNEQFF.

Remarks on this clone: Other DNA sequences of this sample code for an identical CDR3. The rearrangement uses TRBV5-1 and TRBJ1-1; TRBD1 matches 7 bases. V lost 2 bases to trimming and J lost 1 base; unmatched junction nucleotides: 2. In germline, CDR1 is SGHRS, CDR2 YFSETQ. CDR3 length: 14 amino acids. The CDR3 here is CASSLRQGNTEAFF. CDR3 sequence (DNA): TGCGCCAGCAGCTTAAGACAGGGGAACACTGAAGCTTTCTTT. The whole variable domain, filled in from reference TRBV5-1 and TRBJ1-1, reads KAGVTQTPRYLIKTRGQQVTLSCSPISGHRSVSWYQQTPGQGLQFLFEYFSETQRNKGNFPGRFSGRQFSNSRSEMNVSTLELGDSALYLCASSLRQGNTEAFFGQGTRLTVV.

The rearrangement links TRBV5-1 to TRBJ2-2; weak D call: TRBD2 (7 bases). Germline V CDR1 and CDR2: SGHRS, YFSETQ. The CDR3 is 16 amino acids. V dropped 0 bases and J dropped 3 bases, with 12 bases sitting between them. The CDR3 bases are TGCGCCAGCAGCTTGGGGGGGGGCGCTGACACCGGGGAGCTGTTTTTT. Its translation: CASSLGGGADTGELFF.

This chain connects TRBV19 to TRBJ1-2; D unclear. Germline assignment: CDR1 LNHDA and CDR2 SQIVND (reference sequence). V lost 5 bases, J lost 2 bases, and 15 bases lay in between. This CDR3 is 15 amino acids long. The CDR3 bases are TGTGCCAGTAGTGTACAGACAACATCCAACTATGGCTACACCTTC. The encoded protein is CASSVQTTSNYGYTF.

The V call is TRBV11-2, the J call TRBJ2-3; D not resolved. V was clipped by 3 bases and J by 3 bases, with 4 bases between them. Germline CDR1 is SGHAT and CDR2 is FQNNGV. The CDR3 covers 12 residues. The CDR3 DNA reads as TGTGCCAGCAGCTTCGTAACAGATACGCAGTATTTT. As protein: CASSFVTDTQYF.

V usage is TRBV7-3 and J usage is TRBJ2-1; 7 bases are a match to TRBD2. The V gene's germline CDR1 is SGHTA and CDR2 FQGTGA. Trimming at V came to 1 base and at J to 7 bases, leaving 16 bases not matched to a gene. This CDR3 has 18 amino acids. The CDR3 is CASSLSFGEGGPGNEQFF. In DNA, the CDR3 is TGTGCCAGCAGCTTAAGTTTCGGGGAGGGTGGGCCTGGGAATGAGCAGTTCTTC.

In its sample, this clone was seen once. The chain's CDR3 is CASSPGGTVFNNEQFF. For the CDR3, the DNA is TGTGCCAGCAGCCCTGGGGGGACAGTATTTAACAATGAGCAGTTCTTC. The J gene is TRBJ2-1, the V gene TRBV28, with D possibly matching TRBD1 (7 bases). The V gene lost 6 bases and the J gene lost 5 bases, with 20 bases spanning the gap. Germline CDR1 reads MDHEN; CDR2 reads SYDVKM. This CDR3 region has 16 residues. Filled out from reference TRBV28 and TRBJ2-1, the complete variable domain reads DVKVTQSSRYLVKRTGEKVFLECVQDMDHENMFWYRQDPGLGLRLIYFSYDVKMKEKGDIPEGYSVSREKKERFSLILESASTNQTSMYLCASSPGGTVFNNEQFFGPGTRLTVL.

The chain combines TRBV5-1 with TRBJ2-7; 11 positions agree with TRBD1. The V and J ends lost 7 bases and 4 bases, in that order; junction bases with no gene match: 10. Germline CDR1 reads SGHRS; CDR2 reads YFSETQ. The CDR3 has 15 amino acids. The CDR3 coding sequence is TGCGCCAGCCCCCCCGGACAGGGGGCTCCGTACGAGCAGTACTTC. Translated: CASPPGQGAPYEQYF.

The chain carries TRBV15 and TRBJ1-2; 9 bases line up with TRBD1. Germline V gene data show CDR1 as LNHNV and CDR2 as YYDKDF (reference sequence). Unmatched junction bases numbered 7, after V lost 1 base and J lost 4 bases. The CDR3 runs 16 residues. CDR3 amino acids: CATSRATGGPTYGYTF. CDR3 DNA: TGTGCCACCAGCAGAGCCACAGGGGGCCCTACCTATGGCTACACCTTC.

This chain connects TRBV5-1 to TRBJ1-2; 9 positions agree with TRBD1. The junction had 5 bases not matched to a gene; V was cut back by 4 bases and J by 4 bases. The CDR3 sequence is 14 residues long. CDR1 SGHRS and CDR2 YFSETQ come from the germline V gene. The CDR3 bases are TGCGCCAGCAGCCAAACGACAGGGGGCTATGGCTACACCTTC. Translated, it gives CASSQTTGGYGYTF.

This chain links TRBV18 with TRBJ2-3, with D possibly matching TRBD1 (5 bases). The V and J ends lost 3 bases and 6 bases respectively, with 10 bases between them. The CDR3 has 13 amino acids. CDR1 KGHSH and CDR2 LQKENI come from the germline V gene. CDR3: CASSPPSGDTQYF. The DNA for the CDR3 is TGTGCCAGCTCACCTCCGTCAGGGGATACGCAGTATTTT.

This clone was detected once. V is TRBV4-2 and J is TRBJ2-2, with TRBD1 as a possible D gene (6 bases). The CDR3 is 16 residues long. Trimming pared 2 bases from V and 8 bases from J, leaving 18 bases between. In germline, CDR1 is LGHNA, CDR2 YNFKEQ. The CDR3 bases are TGTGCCAGCAGCCAACCCGGGACATCCTATTCAGGGGAGCTGTTTTTT. It translates to CASSQPGTSYSGELFF.

V is TRBV4-2 and J is TRBJ2-3; no clear D gene. The CDR3 runs to 13 residues. The V end was cut by 2 bases, the J end by 0 bases, with 3 bases between. The V gene's germline CDR1 is LGHNA and CDR2 YNFKEQ. The CDR3 DNA follows: TGTGCCAGCAGCCAACCTAGCACAGATACGCAGTATTTT. Amino acids: CASSQPSTDTQYF.

The chain is built from TRBV7-3 and TRBJ2-1, with TRBD2 matching over 10 bases. Trimming took 5 bases from V and 5 from J; bases not matched to a gene: 6. Germline CDR1 reads SGHTA; CDR2 reads FQGTGA. This CDR3 region has 15 residues. The CDR3 sequence: CASSPSGRPNNEQFF. In nucleotides, the CDR3 is TGTGCCAGCAGCCCTAGCGGGAGACCCAACAATGAGCAGTTCTTC.

The chain couples TRBV7-9 to TRBJ2-2, with a tentative D call TRBD2 (6 bases). Trimming left V 0 bases short and J 1 base short, with 9 bases between. The CDR3 covers 16 residues. Germline V gives CDR1 SEHNR, CDR2 FQNEAQ (reference sequence). CDR3 sequence (DNA): TGTGCCAGCAGCTTAGCACTAGCCTTGAACACCGGGGAGCTGTTTTTT. Amino acids: CASSLALALNTGELFF.

The chain couples TRBV7-2 to TRBJ2-2; 12 bases are a match to TRBD2. V trimming: 6 bases; J trimming: 2 bases; junction bases outside the gene matches: 4. Germline-derived CDR1 and CDR2 are SGHTA and FQGNSA. This CDR3 contains 16 residues. DNA for the CDR3: TGTGCCAGCAGGTCGACTAGCGGGGGTAACACCGGGGAGCTGTTTTTT. It codes for CASRSTSGGNTGELFF.

V is TRBV19 and J is TRBJ2-6; no clear D gene. CDR1 and CDR2 from the germline V gene are LNHDA and SQIVND (reference sequence). The CDR3 length is 16 residues. The ends were cut back, 6 bases at V and 0 bases at J, with 12 bases in the middle. The CDR3 protein is CASSRTTVSGANVLTF. For the CDR3, the DNA is TGTGCCAGTAGCCGAACCACAGTCTCTGGGGCCAACGTCCTGACTTTC.